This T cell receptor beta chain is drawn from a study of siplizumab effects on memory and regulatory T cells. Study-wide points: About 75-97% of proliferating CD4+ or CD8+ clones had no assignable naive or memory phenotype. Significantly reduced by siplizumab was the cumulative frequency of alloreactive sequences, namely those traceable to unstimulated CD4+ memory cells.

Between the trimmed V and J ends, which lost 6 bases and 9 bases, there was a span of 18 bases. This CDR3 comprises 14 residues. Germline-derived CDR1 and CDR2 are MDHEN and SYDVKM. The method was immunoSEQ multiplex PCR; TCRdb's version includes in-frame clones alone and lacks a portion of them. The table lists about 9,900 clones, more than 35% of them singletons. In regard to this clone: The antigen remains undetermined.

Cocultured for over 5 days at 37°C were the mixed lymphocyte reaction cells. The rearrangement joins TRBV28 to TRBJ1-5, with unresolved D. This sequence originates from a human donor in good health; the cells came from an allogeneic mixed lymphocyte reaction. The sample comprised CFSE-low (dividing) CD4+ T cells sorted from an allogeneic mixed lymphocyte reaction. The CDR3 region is CASRGGDRVWPQHF. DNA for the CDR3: TGTGCCAGCAGGGGCGGGGATCGGGTATGGCCCCAGCATTTT.